This TCR beta chain was sequenced in a study of T cells in Graves' hyperthyroidism and ophthalmopathy. The germline V gene encodes CDR1 LGHDT and CDR2 YNNKEL (reference sequence). This CDR3 spans 15 amino acids. Trimming shortened V by 1 base and J by 2 bases, and 11 bases separated the two germline ends. Diagnostic decisions used clinical symptoms, serum thyroxine and TRAb, thyroid ultrasound and orbital computed tomography. RNA transcripts yielded amplified TCR beta CDR3 regions. Primed by the HTBI set, a first-round RT-PCR was run on the TCR CDR3. TCRdb fed the multiplex PCR reads into MiXCR, producing one record per CDR3 protein. The sample carries about 560,000 distinct CDR3 sequences, about a sixth recorded once.

The sequence was obtained from a woman under 30 with Graves' hyperthyroidism. Material for sequencing was blood. The chain employs TRBV3-1 and TRBJ1-1; a possible D gene is TRBD1 (5 bases). The CDR3 bases are TGTGCCAGCAGCCAAGGGGGTAGGGGAAACACTGAAGCTTTCTTT. Translation gives CASSQGGRGNTEAFF. The full variable domain, completed using reference TRBV3-1 and TRBJ1-1, is DTAVSQTPKYLVTQMGNDKSIKCEQNLGHDTMYWYKQDSKKFLKIMFSYNNKELIINETVPNRFSPKSPDKAHLNLHINSLELGDSAVYFCASSQGGRGNTEAFFGQGTRLTVV.